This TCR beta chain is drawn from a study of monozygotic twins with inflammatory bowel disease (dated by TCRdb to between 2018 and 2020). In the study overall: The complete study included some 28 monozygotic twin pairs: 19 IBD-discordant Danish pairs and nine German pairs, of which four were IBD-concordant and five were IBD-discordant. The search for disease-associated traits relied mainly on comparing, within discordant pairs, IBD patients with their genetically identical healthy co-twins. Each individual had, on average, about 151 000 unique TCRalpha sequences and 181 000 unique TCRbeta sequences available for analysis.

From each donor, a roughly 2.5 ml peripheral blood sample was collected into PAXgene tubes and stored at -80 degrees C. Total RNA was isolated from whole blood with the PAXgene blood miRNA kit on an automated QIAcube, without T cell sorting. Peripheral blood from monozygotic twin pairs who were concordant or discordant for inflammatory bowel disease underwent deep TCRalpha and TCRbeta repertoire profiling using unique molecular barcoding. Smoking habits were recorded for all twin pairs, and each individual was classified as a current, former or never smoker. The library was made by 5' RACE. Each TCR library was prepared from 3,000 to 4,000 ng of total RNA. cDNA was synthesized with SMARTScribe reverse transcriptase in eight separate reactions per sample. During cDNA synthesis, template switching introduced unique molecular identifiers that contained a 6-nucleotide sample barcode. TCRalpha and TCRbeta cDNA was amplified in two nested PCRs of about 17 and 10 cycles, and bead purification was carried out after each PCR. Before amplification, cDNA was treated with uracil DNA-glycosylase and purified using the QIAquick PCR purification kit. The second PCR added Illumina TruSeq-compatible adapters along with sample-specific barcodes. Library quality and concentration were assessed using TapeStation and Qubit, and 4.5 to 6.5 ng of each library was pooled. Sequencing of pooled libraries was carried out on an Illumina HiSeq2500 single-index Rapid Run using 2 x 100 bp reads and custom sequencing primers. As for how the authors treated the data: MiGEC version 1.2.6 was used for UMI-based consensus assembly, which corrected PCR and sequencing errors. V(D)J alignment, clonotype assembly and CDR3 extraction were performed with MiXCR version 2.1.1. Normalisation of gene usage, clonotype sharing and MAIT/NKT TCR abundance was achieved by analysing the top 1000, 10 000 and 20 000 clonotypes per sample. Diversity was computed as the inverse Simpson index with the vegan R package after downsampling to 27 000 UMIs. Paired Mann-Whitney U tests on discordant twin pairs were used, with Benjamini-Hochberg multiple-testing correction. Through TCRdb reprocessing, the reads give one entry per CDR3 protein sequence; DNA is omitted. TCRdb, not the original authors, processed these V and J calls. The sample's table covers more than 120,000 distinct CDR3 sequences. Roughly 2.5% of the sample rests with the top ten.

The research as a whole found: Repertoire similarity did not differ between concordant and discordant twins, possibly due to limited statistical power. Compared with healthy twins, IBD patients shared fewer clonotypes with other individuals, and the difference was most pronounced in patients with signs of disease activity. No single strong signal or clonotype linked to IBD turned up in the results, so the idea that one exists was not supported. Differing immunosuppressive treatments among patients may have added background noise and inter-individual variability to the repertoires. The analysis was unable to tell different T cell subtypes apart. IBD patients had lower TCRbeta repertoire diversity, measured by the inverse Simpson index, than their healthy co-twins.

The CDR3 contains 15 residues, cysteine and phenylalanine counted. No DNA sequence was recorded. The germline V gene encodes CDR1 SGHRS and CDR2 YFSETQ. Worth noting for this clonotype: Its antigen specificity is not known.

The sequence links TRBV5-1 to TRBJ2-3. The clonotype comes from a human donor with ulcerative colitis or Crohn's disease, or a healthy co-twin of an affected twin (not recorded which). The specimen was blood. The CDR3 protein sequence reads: CASSLGVVSTDTQYF.